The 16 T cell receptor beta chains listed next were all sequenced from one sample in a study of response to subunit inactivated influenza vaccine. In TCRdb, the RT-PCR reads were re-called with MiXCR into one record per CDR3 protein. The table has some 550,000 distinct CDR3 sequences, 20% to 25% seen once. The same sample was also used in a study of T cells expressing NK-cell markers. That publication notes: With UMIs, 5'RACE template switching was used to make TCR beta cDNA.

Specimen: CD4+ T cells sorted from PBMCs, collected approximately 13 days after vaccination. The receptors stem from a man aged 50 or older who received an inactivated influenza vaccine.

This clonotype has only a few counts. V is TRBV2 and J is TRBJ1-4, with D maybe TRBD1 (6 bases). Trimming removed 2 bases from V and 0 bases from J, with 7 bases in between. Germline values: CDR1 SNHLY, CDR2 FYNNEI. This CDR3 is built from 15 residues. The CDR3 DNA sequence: TGTGCCAGCAGTGAAAAGGGGGCAACTAATGAAAAACTGTTTTTT. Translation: CASSEKGATNEKLFF.

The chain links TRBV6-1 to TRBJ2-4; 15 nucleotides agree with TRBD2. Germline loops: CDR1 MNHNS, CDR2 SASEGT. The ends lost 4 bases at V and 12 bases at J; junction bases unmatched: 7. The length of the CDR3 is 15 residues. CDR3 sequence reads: CASSVPGTSGGNQYF. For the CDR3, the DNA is TGTGCCAGCAGTGTTCCCGGGACTAGCGGGGGGAATCAGTACTTC.

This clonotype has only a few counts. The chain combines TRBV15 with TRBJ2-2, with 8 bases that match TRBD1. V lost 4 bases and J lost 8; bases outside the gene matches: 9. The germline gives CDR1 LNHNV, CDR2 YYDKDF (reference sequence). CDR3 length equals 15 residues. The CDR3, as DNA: TGTGCCACCAGCACAGGCAGGGGGCTCCGAGGGGAGCTGTTTTTT. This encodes CATSTGRGLRGELFF.

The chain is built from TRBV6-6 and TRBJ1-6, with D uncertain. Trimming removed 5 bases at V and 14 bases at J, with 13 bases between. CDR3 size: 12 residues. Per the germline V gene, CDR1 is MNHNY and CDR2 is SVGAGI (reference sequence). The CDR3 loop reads CASSLPGGTLHF. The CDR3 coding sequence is TGTGCCAGCAGTCTCCCGGGCGGAACCCTCCACTTT.

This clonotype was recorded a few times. The CDR3 DNA reads as TGTGCCAGCAGCCAAGATCGCGACTATCGAGAGCAGTACTTC. As protein: CASSQDRDYREQYF. This sequence joins TRBV4-2 and TRBJ2-7; D perhaps matches TRBD2 (5 bases). V was shortened by 0 bases and J by 7 bases, with 13 bases between the two germline ends. Germline CDR1 LGHNA, CDR2 YNFKEQ. The CDR3 sequence is 14 residues long.

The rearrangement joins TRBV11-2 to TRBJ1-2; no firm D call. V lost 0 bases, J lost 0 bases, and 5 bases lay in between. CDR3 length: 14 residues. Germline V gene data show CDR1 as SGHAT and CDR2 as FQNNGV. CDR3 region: CASSLDVSNYGYTF. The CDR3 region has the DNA TGTGCCAGCAGCTTAGACGTGTCTAACTATGGCTACACCTTC.

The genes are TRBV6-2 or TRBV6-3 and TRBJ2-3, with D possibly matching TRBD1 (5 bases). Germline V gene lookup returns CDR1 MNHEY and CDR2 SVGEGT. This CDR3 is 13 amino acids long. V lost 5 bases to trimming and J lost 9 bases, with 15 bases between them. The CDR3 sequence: CASSDSSGATQYF. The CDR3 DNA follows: TGTGCCAGCAGTGACAGCTCCGGAGCAACGCAGTATTTT.

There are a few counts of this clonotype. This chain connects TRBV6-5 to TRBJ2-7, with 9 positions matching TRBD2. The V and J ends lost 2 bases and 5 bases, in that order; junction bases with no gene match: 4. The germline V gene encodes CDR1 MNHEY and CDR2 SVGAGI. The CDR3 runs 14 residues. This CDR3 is CASSYSGGSNEQYF. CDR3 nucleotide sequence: TGTGCCAGCAGTTACAGCGGGGGGTCCAACGAGCAGTACTTC.

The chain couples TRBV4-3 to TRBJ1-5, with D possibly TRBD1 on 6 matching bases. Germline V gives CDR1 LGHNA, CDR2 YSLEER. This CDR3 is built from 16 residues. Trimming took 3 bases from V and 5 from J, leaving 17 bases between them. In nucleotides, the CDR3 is TGCGCCAGCAGCCAGAATTTACAGGGTTGGCATCAGCCCCAGCATTTT. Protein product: CASSQNLQGWHQPQHF.

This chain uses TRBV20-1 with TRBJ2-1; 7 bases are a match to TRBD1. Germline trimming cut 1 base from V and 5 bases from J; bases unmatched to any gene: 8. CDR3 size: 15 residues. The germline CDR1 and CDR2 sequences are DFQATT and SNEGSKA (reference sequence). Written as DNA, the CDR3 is TGCAGTGCTAGAGTAGGGGGACAGTATAACAATGAGCAGTTCTTC. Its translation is CSARVGGQYNNEQFF.

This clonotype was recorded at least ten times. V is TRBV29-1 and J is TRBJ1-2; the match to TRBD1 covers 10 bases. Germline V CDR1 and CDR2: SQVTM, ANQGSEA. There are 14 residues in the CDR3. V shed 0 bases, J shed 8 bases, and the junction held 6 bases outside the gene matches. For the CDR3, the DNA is TGCAGCGTTGAAGACCGGGACAGGGGCCTAGGCTACACCTTC. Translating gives CSVEDRDRGLGYTF.

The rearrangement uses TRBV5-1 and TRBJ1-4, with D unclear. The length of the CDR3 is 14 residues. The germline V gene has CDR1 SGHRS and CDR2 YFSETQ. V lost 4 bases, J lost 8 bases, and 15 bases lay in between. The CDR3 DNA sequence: TGCGCCAGCAGCCCCGGGATTAGAGACGAAAAACTGTTTTTT. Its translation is CASSPGIRDEKLFF.

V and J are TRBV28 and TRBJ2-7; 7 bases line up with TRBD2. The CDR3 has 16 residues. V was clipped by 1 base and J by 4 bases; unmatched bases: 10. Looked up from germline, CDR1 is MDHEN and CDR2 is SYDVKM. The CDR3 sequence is CASSLFGATGRYEQYF. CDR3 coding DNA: TGTGCCAGCAGTTTATTCGGCGCGACCGGGAGGTACGAGCAGTACTTC.

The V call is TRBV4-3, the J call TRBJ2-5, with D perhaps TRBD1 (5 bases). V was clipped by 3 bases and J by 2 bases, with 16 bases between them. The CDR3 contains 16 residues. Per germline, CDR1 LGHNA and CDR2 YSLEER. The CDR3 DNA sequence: TGCGCCAGCAGCCAGTACCTCGGGCAGGGTCAAGAGACCCAGTACTTC. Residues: CASSQYLGQGQETQYF.

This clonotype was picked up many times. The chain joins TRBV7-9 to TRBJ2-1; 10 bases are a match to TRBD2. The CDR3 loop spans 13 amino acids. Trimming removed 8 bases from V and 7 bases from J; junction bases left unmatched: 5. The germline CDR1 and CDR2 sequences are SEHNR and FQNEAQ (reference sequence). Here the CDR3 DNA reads TGTGCCAGCTCACTTAGCGGGGGGAATGAGCAGTTCTTC. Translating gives CASSLSGGNEQFF. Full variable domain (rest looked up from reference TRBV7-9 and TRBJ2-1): DTGVSQNPRHKITKRGQNVTFRCDPISEHNRLYWYRQTLGQGPEFLTYFQNEAQLEKSRLLSDRFSAERPKGSFSTLEIQRTEQGDSAMYLCASSLSGGNEQFFGPGTRLTVL.

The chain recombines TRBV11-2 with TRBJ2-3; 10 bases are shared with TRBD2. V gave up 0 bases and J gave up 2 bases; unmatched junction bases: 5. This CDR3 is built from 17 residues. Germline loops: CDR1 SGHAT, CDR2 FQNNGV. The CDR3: CASSLDLAGANTDTQYF. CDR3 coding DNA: TGTGCCAGCAGCTTAGACCTAGCGGGGGCGAACACAGATACGCAGTATTTT.